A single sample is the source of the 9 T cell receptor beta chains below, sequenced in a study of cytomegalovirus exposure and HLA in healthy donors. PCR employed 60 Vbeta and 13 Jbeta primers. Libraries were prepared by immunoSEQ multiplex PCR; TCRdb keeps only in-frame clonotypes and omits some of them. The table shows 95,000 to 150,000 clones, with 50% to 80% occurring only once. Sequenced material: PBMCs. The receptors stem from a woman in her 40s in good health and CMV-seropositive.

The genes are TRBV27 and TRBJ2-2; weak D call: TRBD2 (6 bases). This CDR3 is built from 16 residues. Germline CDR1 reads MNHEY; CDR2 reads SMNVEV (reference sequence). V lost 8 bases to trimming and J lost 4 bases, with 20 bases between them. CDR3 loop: CASLSGAGLSTGELFF. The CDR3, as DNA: TGTGCCAGCTTAAGCGGAGCGGGTCTTAGCACCGGGGAGCTGTTTTTT.

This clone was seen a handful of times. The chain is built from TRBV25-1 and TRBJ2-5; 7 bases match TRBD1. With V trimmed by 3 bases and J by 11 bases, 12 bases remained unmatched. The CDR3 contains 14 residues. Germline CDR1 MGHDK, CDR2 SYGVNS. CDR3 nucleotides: TGTGCCAGCAGTGATAGACAGGGTAAGGATGAGCAGTACTTC. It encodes CASSDRQGKDEQYF.

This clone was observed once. CDR3 in amino acids: CASSLYQGPQHF. CDR3 DNA sequence: TGTGCCAGCAGCTTATATCAGGGGCCCCAGCATTTT. V usage is TRBV7-2 and J usage is TRBJ1-5; possibly TRBD1 for D (5 bases). The CDR3 totals 12 residues. Per germline, CDR1 SGHTA and CDR2 FQGNSA. Trimming stripped 2 bases from V and 9 bases from J, with 8 bases between.

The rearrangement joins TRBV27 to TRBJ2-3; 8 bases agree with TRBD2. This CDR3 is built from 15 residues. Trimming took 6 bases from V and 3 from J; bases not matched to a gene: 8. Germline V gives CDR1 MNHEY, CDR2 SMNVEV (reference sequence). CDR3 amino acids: CASRAGVERTDTQYF. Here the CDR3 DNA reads TGTGCCAGCAGAGCGGGAGTAGAACGGACAGATACGCAGTATTTT.

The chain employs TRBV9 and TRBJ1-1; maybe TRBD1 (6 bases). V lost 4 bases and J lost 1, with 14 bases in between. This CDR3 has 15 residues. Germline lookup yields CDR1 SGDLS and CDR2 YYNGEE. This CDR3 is CASSLVTGANTEAFF. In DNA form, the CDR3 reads TGTGCCAGCAGCCTTGTGACAGGAGCGAACACTGAAGCTTTCTTT.

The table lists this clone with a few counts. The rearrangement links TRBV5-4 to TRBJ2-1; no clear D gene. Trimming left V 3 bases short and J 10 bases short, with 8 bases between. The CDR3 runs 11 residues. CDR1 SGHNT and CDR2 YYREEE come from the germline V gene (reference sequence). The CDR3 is CASSSGAEQFF. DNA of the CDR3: TGTGCCAGCAGCTCCGGAGCGGAGCAGTTCTTC. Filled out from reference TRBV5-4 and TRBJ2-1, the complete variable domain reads ETGVTQSPTHLIKTRGQQVTLRCSSQSGHNTVSWYQQALGQGPQFIFQYYREEENGRGNFPPRFSGLQFPNYSSELNVNALELDDSALYLCASSSGAEQFFGPGTRLTVL.

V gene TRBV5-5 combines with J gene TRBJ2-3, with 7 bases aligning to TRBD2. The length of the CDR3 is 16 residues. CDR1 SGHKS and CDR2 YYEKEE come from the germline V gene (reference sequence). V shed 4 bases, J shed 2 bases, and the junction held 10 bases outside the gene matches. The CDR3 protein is CASSQTGLPSTDTQYF. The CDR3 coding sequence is TGTGCCAGCAGCCAAACGGGACTACCGTCCACAGATACGCAGTATTTT.

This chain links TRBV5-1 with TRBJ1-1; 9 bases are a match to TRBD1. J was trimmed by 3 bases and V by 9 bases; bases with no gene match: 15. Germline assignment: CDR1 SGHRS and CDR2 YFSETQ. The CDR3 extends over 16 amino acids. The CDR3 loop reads CATGKTGGVGHTEAFF. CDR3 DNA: TGCGCCACAGGGAAAACAGGGGGCGTTGGGCACACTGAAGCTTTCTTT.

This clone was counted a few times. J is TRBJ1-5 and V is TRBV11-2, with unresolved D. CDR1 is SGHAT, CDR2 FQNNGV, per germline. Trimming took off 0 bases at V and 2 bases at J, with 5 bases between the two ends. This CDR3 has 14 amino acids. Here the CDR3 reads CASSLEFGNQPQHF. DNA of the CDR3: TGTGCCAGCAGCTTAGAGTTCGGCAATCAGCCCCAGCATTTT.